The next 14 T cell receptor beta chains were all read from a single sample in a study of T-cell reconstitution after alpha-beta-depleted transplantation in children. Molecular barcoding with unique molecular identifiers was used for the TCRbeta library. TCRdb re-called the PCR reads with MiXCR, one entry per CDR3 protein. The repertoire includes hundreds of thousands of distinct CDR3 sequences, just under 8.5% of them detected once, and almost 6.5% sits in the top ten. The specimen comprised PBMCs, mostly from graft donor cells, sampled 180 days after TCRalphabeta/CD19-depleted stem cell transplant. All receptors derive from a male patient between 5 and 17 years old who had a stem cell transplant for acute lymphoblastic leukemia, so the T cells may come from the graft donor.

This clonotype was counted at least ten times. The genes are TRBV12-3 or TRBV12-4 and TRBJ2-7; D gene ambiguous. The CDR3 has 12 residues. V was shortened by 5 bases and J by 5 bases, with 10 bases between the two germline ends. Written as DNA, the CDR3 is TGTGCCAGCAGTACGACAAGGGACGAGCAGTACTTC. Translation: CASSTTRDEQYF.

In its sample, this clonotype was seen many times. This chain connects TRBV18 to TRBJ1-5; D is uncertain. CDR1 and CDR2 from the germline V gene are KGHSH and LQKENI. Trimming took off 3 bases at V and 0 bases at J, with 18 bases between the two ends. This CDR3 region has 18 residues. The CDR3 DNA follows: TGTGCCAGCTCACCTGCGGGCCCTCCAATTACTAGCAATCAGCCCCAGCATTTT. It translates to CASSPAGPPITSNQPQHF.

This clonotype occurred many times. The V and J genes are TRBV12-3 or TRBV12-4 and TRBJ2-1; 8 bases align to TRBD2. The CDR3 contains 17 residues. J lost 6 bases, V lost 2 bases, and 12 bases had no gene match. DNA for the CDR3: TGTGCCAGCAGTTTATCGCAAGGCGGGGGGCTCGTCAATGAGCAGTTCTTC. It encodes CASSLSQGGGLVNEQFF.

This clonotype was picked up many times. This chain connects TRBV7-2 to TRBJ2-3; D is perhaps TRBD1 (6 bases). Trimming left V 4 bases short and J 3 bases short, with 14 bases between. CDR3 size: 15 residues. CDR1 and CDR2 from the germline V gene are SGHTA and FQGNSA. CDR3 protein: CASSSGVFPTDTQYF. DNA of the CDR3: TGTGCCAGCAGCTCAGGGGTGTTCCCTACAGATACGCAGTATTTT. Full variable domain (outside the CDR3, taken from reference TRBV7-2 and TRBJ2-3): GAGVSQSPSNKVTEKGKDVELRCDPISGHTALYWYRQSLGQGLEFLIYFQGNSAPDKSGLPSDRFSAERTGGSVSTLTIQRTQQEDSAVYLCASSSGVFPTDTQYFGPGTRLTVL.

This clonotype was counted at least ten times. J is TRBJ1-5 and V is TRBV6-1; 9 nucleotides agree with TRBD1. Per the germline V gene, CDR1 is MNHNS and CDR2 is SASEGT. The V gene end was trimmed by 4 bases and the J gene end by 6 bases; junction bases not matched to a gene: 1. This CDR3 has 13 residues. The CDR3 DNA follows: TGTGCCAGCAGTGGGACAGGGGTTCAGCCCCAGCATTTT. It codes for CASSGTGVQPQHF.

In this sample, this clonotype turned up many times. In DNA form, the CDR3 reads TGTGCCACCAGCGGACGGACAGTCTACCAAGAGACCCAGTACTTC. It codes for CATSGRTVYQETQYF. This chain connects TRBV15 to TRBJ2-5, with D possibly being TRBD1 (6 bases). This CDR3 contains 15 residues. In germline, CDR1 is LNHNV, CDR2 YYDKDF (reference sequence). The ends were cut back, 5 bases at V and 0 bases at J, with 13 bases in the middle.

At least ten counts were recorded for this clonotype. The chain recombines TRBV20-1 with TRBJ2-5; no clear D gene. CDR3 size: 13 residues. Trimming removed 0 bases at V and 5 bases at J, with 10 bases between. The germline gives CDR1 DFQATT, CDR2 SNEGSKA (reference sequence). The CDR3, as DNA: TGCAGTGCTAGAGATCAACGAAAGGAGACCCAGTACTTC. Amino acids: CSARDQRKETQYF.

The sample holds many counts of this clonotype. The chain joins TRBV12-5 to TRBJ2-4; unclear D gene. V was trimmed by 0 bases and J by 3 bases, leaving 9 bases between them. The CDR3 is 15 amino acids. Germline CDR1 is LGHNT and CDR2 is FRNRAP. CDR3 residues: CASGLVLWGKNIQYF. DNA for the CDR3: TGTGCTAGTGGTTTGGTACTGTGGGGCAAAAACATTCAGTACTTC.

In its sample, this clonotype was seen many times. CDR3 sequence: CASSQEWAGELFF. The CDR3 DNA reads as TGCGCCAGCAGCCAAGAATGGGCCGGGGAGCTGTTTTTT. The rearrangement links TRBV4-3 to TRBJ2-2; the D is unclear. The CDR3 contains 13 residues. V was trimmed by 0 bases and J by 6 bases, leaving 5 bases between them. Germline CDR1 LGHNA, CDR2 YSLEER.

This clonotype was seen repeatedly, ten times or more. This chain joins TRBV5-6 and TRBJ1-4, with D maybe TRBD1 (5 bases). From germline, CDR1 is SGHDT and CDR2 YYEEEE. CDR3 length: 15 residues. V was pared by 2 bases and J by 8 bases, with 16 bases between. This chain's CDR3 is CASSFGAGPREKLFF. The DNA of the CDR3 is TGTGCCAGCAGCTTTGGGGCCGGGCCACGAGAAAAACTGTTTTTT.

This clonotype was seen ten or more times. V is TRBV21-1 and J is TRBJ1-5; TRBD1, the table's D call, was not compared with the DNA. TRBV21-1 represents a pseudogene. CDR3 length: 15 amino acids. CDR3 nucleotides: TGTGCCAGCAGCAAAGGGCAGGGGGCGCGTCAGCCCCAGCATTTT. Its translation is CASSKGQGARQPQHF.

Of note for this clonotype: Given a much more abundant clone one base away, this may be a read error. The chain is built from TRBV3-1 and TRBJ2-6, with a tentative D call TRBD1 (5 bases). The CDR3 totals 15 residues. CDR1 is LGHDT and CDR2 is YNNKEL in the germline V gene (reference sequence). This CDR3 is CACSRQSSGANVLTF. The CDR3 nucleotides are TGTGCCTGCAGCCGACAGAGCTCTGGGGCCAACGTCCTGACTTTC.

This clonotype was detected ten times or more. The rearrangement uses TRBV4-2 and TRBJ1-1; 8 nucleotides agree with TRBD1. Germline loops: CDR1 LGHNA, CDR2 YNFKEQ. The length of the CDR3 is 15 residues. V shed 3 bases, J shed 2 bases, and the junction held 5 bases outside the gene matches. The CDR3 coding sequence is TGTGCCAGCAGCCATTCGACAGGGGTAAACACTGAAGCTTTCTTT. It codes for CASSHSTGVNTEAFF.

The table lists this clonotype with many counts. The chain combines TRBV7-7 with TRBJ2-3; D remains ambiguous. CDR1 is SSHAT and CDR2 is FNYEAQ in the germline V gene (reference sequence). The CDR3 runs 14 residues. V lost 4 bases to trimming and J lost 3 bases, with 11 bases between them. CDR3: CASSWDWATDTQYF. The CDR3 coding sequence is TGTGCCAGCAGCTGGGATTGGGCAACAGATACGCAGTATTTT. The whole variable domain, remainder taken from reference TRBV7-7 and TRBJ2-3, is GAGVSQSPRYKVTKRGQDVTLRCDPISSHATLYWYQQALGQGPEFLTYFNYEAQPDKSGLPSDRFSAERPEGSISTLTIQRTEQRDSAMYRCASSWDWATDTQYFGPGTRLTVL.